This TCR beta chain stems from a study of cytomegalovirus exposure and HLA in healthy donors. In the PCR, 60 Vbeta and 13 Jbeta primers were used. The table came from immunoSEQ multiplex PCR; TCRdb's copy has only in-frame clones and leaves some out. Of 120,000 or so clones listed, 80% are singletons. This CDR3 is built from 15 residues. V lost 3 bases and J lost 0, with 7 bases in between. Germline V gene sequence: CDR1 SGHRS, CDR2 YFSETQ. The sample was PBMCs. This TCR was recovered from a man in his thirties or forties in good health and CMV-seropositive. The V call is TRBV5-1, the J call TRBJ2-6; D not resolved. The CDR3 DNA reads TGCGCCAGCAGCTCTCAGGACTCTGGGGCCAACGTCCTGACTTTC. It specifies CASSSQDSGANVLTF. Full variable domain (missing parts from reference TRBV5-1 and TRBJ2-6): KAGVTQTPRYLIKTRGQQVTLSCSPISGHRSVSWYQQTPGQGLQFLFEYFSETQRNKGNFPGRFSGRQFSNSRSEMNVSTLELGDSALYLCASSSQDSGANVLTFGAGSRLTVL.